This entry is about one T cell receptor beta chain. Its antigen is not identified. This sample is part of a study of OX40 agonist ivuxolimab in advanced cancers. In the study overall: Every 2 weeks, ivuxolimab was infused into the patients intravenously at between 0.01 and 10 mg/kg. Age averaged about 60 years (range roughly 23 to 79), and around 87% were male. Findings and limits, study-wide: Among the lowest peripheral clonal expansion occurred in 0.1-3.0 mg/kg partial responders. In general, CD8+ T cells held more expanded clones than CD4+ did, on average.

The assay was immunoSEQ multiplex PCR, and TCRdb's table has in-frame clones only and misses some. This table holds about 22,000 clones, 77% found once. The germline CDR1 and CDR2 sequences are MRHNA and SNTAGT. CDR3 length equals 16 residues. V shed 7 bases and J 1 base; nucleotides not matched to a gene: 4. This receptor was identified in an adult with an advanced solid tumor such as melanoma, head and neck, liver or kidney cancer. The chain recombines TRBV6-4 with TRBJ2-6, with TRBD1 matching over 10 bases. The specimen comprised CD4+ or CD8+ T cells sorted from blood, sampled in a trial of the OX40 agonist ivuxolimab. CDR3 in DNA: TGTGCCAGCACCCCGGGACAGGGGTCTGGGGCCAACGTCCTGACTTTC. As protein: CASTPGQGSGANVLTF.